The entry below gives a single T cell receptor beta chain sequence along with its context. This clonotype was found many times. Which antigen it targets is not known. The sample holds no much larger clone one base away, and base qualities are not on file. The record originates from a study of prognosis after radiotherapy for stage I lung cancer (dated by TCRdb to about 2021). Some background on the complete study: Between early 2018 and 2019, roughly 20 patients with stage I NSCLC were enrolled in Nanjing, China. Newly diagnosed primary stage I lung tumors were found in 14 to 15 patients, while oligometastatic NSCLC after surgical resection of the primary tumor was found in 4 to 6. Every patient was regarded as medically inoperable, because of comorbidities in over ten cases and refusal of surgery in several cases. The cohort was made up of around 14 men and a handful of women, with a median age of approximately 74 years and an age range of 53 to 84 years. More than ten patients had adenocarcinoma and over five had squamous cell carcinoma as the tumor histology. Image-guided IMRT or VMAT was used to deliver SBRT in 3 to 5 fractions at a biologically effective dose of at least 100 Gy. In every patient, SBRT was given without any concurrent therapy. Distant metastases were developed by four of the 19 patients after SBRT, at a median of roughly 7 months, whereas no significant progression was observed in the other 15 patients. Peripheral blood TCR beta repertoires were profiled in stage I NSCLC patients before and after stereotactic body radiotherapy, and the repertoires were related to distant failure. For each of the roughly 19 patients, one blood sample was taken before SBRT and one after, so the study sequenced around 40 samples in total.

All patients had node-negative disease on CT and PET/CT, and none had a history of other malignancies or prior chemotherapy or radiotherapy. At each of the two time points, 6 to 7 milliliters of peripheral venous blood were collected into EDTA tubes. Ficoll-Paque Plus density-gradient centrifugation was used to isolate PBMCs. Right after collection, samples were placed at -80 degrees C and kept there until analysis. Relative to germline, V is 4 bases shorter and J is 11 bases shorter, with 18 bases between their ends. From the cysteine up to the phenylalanine, the CDR3 has a length of 13 residues. CDR3 DNA only is kept here, 39 bases in frame from base 1. Sequences SGDLS (CDR1) and YYNGEE (CDR2) are obtained from the germline V gene. The TCR beta CDR3 region was amplified from genomic DNA by two rounds of multiplex PCR. The first PCR round used primers specific to each TRBV and TRBJ gene, and the primer sequences were filed in Chinese patent CN105087789A. Universal primers were used in the second round of PCR. The Roche High Pure PCR Template Preparation Kit was used to extract genomic DNA from the frozen PBMCs. Paired-end sequencing with 151 bp reads was performed on the libraries using an Illumina HiSeq 3000. As for the authors' bioinformatics: CutAdapt was used to discard raw reads that did not contain the multiplex PCR primer sequences. PEAR was used to merge high-quality paired reads into contigs. TRB V, D and J gene segments were assigned to each contig with MiXCR by alignment to reference sequences. CDR3 sequences were clustered by base quality and sequence similarity to remove sequencing errors. Shannon entropy normalized by the natural log of productive TCR sequence number was used as the measure of diversity. Clonality was computed as one minus the ratio of Shannon entropy to the natural log of the number of unique clonotypes. The Youden index of ROC curves was used to select progression-free survival cut-offs for repertoire metrics, and analyses were performed in R 3.5.3. TCRdb trimmed the raw reads at Q25, called clones with MiXCR and kept productive beta chains. Each entry merges the rows of one CDR3 protein and shows their most common DNA and genes. TCRdb's processing, not the study's, gives the V and J calls here. This sample is represented by 15,000 to 20,000 distinct CDR3 sequences; around a third of them were singletons. 25% of the sample lies in the top ten.

Study-wide findings and limitations: Differences by metastasis status were reportedly seen in TRBV and TRBJ usage frequencies, involving two V genes at baseline and, after SBRT, under ten V genes and two J genes. No adjustment for multiple comparisons was applied to any of the reported P values. Post-SBRT Shannon entropy and its change from baseline were lower in patients who developed distant metastases; baseline Shannon entropy was not associated with metastases. After SBRT, the number of unique TCR clones decreased (median about 9,900 before versus several thousand after; Wilcoxon paired P=0.011). Whether the expanded TCR clones were tumor-specific was not determined. The study was limited by the small cohort and short follow-up, and independent validation of the study findings is required.

Sequenced here: PBMCs, sampled before or after stereotactic body radiation therapy (not recorded which). The chain uses TRBV9 and TRBJ1-1, with TRBD1 as a weak D call on 5 bases. The sequence was collected from a donor aged 50 or older with non-small cell lung cancer. The DNA reads TGTGCCAGCAGCCCCCAGTTGGAGGGGTGGGCTTTCTTT. Protein translation: CASSPQLEGWAFF.